Sequencing of this T cell receptor beta chain was carried out in a study of cytomegalovirus exposure and HLA in healthy donors. In the study overall: Across 350 to 500 genotyped donors, roughly 85% landed in the Caucasian-associated ancestry cluster.

Primers: 60 Vbeta forward and 13 Jbeta reverse. Data came from immunoSEQ multiplex PCR; TCRdb stores just in-frame clones and leaves some out. The table lists around 140,000 clones, about 74% of them singletons. About this clone: The target antigen is unknown.

V was clipped by 0 bases and J by 1 base, with 4 bases between them. Germline loops: CDR1 LGHNA, CDR2 YSLEER. CDR3 length: 13 amino acids. Study outcomes and limitations: A list of around 160 TCR beta chains associated with cytomegalovirus was given.

The chain recombines TRBV4-3 with TRBJ2-7, with D uncertain. The source of this sequence is a male donor in good health and CMV-seronegative. The sequenced material came from PBMCs. The CDR3 here is CASSQDRSYEQYF. The CDR3 DNA follows: TGCGCCAGCAGCCAAGACAGGTCCTACGAGCAGTACTTC.